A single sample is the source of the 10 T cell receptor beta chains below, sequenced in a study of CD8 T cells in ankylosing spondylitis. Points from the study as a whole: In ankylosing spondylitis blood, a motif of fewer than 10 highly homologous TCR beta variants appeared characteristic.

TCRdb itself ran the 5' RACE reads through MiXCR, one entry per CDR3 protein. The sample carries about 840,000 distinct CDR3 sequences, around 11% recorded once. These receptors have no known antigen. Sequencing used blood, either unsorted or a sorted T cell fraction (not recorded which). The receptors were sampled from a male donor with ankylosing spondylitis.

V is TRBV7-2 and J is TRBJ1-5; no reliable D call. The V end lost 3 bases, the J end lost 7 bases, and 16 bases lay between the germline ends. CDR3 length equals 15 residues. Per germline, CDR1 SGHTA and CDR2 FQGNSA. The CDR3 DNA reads TGTGCCAGCAGCTTGGCGGGGTACTCGGGACAGCCCCAGCATTTT. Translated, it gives CASSLAGYSGQPQHF.

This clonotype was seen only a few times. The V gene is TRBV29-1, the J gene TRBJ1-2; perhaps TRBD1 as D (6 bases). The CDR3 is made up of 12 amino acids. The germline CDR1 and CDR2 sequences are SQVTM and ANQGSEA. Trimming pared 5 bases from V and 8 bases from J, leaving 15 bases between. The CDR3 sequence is CSVPSGAEGYTF. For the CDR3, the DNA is TGCAGCGTTCCTTCGGGGGCGGAGGGCTACACCTTC.

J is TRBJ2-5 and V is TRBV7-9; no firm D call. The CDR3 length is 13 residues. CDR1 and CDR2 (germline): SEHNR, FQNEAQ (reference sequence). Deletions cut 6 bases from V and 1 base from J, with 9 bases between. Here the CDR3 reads CASRRPLQETQYF. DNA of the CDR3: TGTGCCAGCAGGAGGCCCCTCCAAGAGACCCAGTACTTC.

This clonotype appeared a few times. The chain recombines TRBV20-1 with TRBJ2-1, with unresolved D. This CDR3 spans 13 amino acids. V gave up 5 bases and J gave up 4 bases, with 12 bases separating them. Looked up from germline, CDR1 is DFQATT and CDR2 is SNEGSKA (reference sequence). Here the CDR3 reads CSADRSLYNEQFF. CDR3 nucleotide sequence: TGCAGTGCTGACCGAAGTCTATACAATGAGCAGTTCTTC.

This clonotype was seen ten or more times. CDR3 loop: CSARDQGKWSSYEQYF. Written as DNA, the CDR3 is TGCAGTGCTAGAGACCAGGGAAAGTGGAGCTCCTACGAGCAGTACTTC. The chain uses TRBV20-1 and TRBJ2-7, with D tentatively TRBD1 (5 bases). V was cut by 0 bases and J by 0 bases, with 15 bases left in between. The CDR3 runs to 16 residues. Germline-derived CDR1 and CDR2 are DFQATT and SNEGSKA (reference sequence).

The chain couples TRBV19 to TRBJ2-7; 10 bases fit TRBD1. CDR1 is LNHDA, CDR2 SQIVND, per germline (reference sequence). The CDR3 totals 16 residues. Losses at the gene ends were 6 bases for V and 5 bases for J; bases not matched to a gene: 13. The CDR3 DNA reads TGTGCCAGTAGAACCGCCGGGACAGGGGCTTGGGACGAGCAGTACTTC. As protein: CASRTAGTGAWDEQYF.

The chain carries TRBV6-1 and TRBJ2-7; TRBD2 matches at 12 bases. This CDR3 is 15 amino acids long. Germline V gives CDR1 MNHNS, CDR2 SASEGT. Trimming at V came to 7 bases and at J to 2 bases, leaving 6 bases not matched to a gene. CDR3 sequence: CASTSLAGGTYEQYF. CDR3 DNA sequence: TGTGCCAGCACGTCCCTAGCGGGAGGGACCTACGAGCAGTACTTC.

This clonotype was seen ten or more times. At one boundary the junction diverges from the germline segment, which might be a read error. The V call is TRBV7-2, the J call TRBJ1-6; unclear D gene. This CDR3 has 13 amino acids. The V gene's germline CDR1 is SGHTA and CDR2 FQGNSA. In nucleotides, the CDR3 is TGTGCCAGCAGTTTAGCAGCGAATTCACCCCTCCACTTT. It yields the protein CASSLAANSPLHF.

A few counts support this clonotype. CDR3 region: CASSPGDNYGYTF. The CDR3 DNA is TGTGCCAGCTCACCCGGGGATAACTATGGCTACACCTTC. The genes are TRBV18 and TRBJ1-2; D is undetermined. The CDR3 runs to 13 residues. The germline gives CDR1 KGHSH, CDR2 LQKENI. Trimming took off 3 bases at V and 1 base at J, with 6 bases between the two ends.

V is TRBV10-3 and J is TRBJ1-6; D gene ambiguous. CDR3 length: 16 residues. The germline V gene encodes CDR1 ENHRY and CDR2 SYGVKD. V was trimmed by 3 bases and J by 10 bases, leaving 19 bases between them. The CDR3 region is CAISELSWGQPSPLHF. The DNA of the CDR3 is TGTGCCATCAGTGAATTATCGTGGGGTCAGCCCTCACCCCTCCACTTT.